What follows is one T cell receptor beta chain and its context. These data come from a study of blood T cell repertoires in COVID-19. In germline, CDR1 is SGHVS, CDR2 FQNEAQ. This CDR3 has 11 amino acids. Trimming stripped 4 bases from V and 3 bases from J, with 4 bases between. The method was immunoSEQ multiplex PCR; TCRdb's version includes in-frame clones alone and lacks a portion of them. The data contain some 320,000 clones, about 90% of them seen just once; the ten biggest clones take up less than 3.5%. The TCR originated in a woman between 50 and 59 years old who had been exposed to COVID-19. The sample comprised PBMCs or T cells enriched from blood (not recorded which). V usage is TRBV7-8 and J usage is TRBJ2-7; D not resolved. The CDR3 here is CASSSNYEQYF. Here the CDR3 DNA reads TGTGCCAGCAGCTCCAACTACGAGCAGTACTTC.